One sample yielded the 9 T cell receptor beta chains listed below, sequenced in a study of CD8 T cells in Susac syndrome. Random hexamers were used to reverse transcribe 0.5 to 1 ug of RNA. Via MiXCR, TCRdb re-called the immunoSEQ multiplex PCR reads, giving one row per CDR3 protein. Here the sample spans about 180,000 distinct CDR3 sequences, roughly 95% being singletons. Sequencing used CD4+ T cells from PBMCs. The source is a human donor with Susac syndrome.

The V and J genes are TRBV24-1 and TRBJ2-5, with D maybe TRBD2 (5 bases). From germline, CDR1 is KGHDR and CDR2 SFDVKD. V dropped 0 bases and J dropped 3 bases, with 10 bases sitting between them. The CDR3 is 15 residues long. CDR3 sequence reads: CATSDLREGKETQYF. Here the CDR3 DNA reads TGTGCCACCAGTGATTTGCGGGAAGGGAAAGAGACCCAGTACTTC.

In DNA, the CDR3 is TGTGCCAGCAGGGGAGCCAGTGAGCAGTTCTTC. Encoded protein: CASRGASEQFF. The gene calls are TRBV12-3 or TRBV12-4 and TRBJ2-1, with a weak D call TRBD2 (5 bases). CDR3 length equals 11 residues. With 6 bases removed from V and 9 bases from J, the gap between germline ends came to 9 bases.

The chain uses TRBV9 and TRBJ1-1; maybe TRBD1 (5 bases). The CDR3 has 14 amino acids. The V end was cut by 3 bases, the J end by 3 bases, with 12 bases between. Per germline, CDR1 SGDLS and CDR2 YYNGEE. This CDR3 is CASSARQSDTEAFF. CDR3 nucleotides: TGTGCCAGCAGCGCCAGACAGTCCGACACTGAAGCTTTCTTT.

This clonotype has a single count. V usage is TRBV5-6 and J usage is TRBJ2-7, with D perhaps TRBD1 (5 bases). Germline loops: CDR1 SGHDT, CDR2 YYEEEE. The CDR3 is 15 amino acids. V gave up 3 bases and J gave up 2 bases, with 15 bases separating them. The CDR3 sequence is CASSSVKTVAYEQYF. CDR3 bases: TGTGCCAGCAGCTCCGTGAAGACAGTGGCCTACGAGCAGTACTTC.

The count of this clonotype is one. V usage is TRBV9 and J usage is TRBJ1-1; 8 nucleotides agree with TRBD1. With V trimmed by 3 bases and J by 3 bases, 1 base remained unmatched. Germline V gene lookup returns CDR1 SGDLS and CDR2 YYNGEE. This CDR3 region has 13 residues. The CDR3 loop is CASSETGDTEAFF. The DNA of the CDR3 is TGTGCCAGCAGCGAGACAGGGGACACTGAAGCTTTCTTT.

CDR3 residues: CATSRVESPEAFF. CDR3 nucleotides: TGTGCCACCAGCAGAGTGGAGAGCCCTGAAGCTTTCTTT. The rearrangement uses TRBV15 and TRBJ1-1; D ambiguous. Germline assignment: CDR1 LNHNV and CDR2 YYDKDF (reference sequence). V gave up 1 base and J gave up 6 bases, with 9 bases separating them. The CDR3 has 13 residues. The full variable domain, rest sourced from reference TRBV15 and TRBJ1-1, is DAMVIQNPRYQVTQFGKPVTLSCSQTLNHNVMYWYQQKSSQAPKLLFHYYDKDFNNEADTPDNFQSRRPNTSFCFLDIRSPGLGDTAMYLCATSRVESPEAFFGQGTRLTVV.

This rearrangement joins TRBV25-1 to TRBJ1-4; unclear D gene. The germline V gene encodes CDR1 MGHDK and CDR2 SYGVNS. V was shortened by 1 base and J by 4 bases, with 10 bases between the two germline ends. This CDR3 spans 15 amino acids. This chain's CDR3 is CASSELLPGNEKLFF. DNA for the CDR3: TGTGCCAGCAGTGAATTGCTGCCGGGTAATGAAAAACTGTTTTTT.

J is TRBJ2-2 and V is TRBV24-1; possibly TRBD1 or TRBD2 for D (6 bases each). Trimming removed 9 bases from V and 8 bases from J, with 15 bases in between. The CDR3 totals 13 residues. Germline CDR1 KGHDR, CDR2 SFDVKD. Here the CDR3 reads CATDRRGTGELFF. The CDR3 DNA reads TGTGCCACCGATCGTCGGGGGACAGGGGAGCTGTTTTTT.

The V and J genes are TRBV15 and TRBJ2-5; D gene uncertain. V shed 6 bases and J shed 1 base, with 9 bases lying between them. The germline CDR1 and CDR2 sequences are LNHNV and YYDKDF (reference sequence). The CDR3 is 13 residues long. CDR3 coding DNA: TGTGCCACCAGTCGCAGGCTCCAAGAGACCCAGTACTTC. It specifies CATSRRLQETQYF.